The next 32 T cell receptor beta chains were all read from a single sample in a study of spatial heterogeneity in lung cancer. A single record per CDR3 protein comes from TCRdb applying MiXCR to the 5' RACE reads. The sample lists some 44,000 distinct CDR3 sequences, 12% to 15% occurring once. The time point: sample taken at primary tumor resection. Unsorted whole RNA of tumor, nontumor lung or frozen PBMC was sequenced. This material consisted of PBMCs, taken at surgery. These receptors all come from a male donor with early-stage non-small cell lung cancer.

This chain connects TRBV12-3 or TRBV12-4 to TRBJ2-3; 9 bases are shared with TRBD2. V gave up 6 bases and J gave up 5 bases; unmatched junction bases: 6. CDR3 length equals 14 residues. This chain's CDR3 is CASRKRGAGDTQYF. CDR3 DNA: TGTGCCAGCAGGAAGCGGGGGGCGGGAGATACGCAGTATTTT.

This clonotype was counted between two and nine times. The V and J genes are TRBV5-6 and TRBJ1-5; no firm D call. Trimming cost V 3 bases and J 2 bases, with 18 bases left between them. This CDR3 spans 17 amino acids. Per germline, CDR1 SGHDT and CDR2 YYEEEE. The CDR3 protein is CASSSMMDPRGNQPQHF. Written as DNA, the CDR3 is TGTGCCAGCAGCTCCATGATGGATCCGCGAGGCAATCAGCCCCAGCATTTT.

This sequence joins TRBV29-1 and TRBJ1-2; D is undetermined. V lost 6 bases and J 3 bases, leaving 14 bases between the germline ends. This CDR3 is built from 13 residues. CDR1 is SQVTM, CDR2 ANQGSEA, per germline. In nucleotides, the CDR3 is TGCAGCGTCGACACCCCCGGGGACTATGGCTACACCTTC. This translates into CSVDTPGDYGYTF.

In its sample, this clonotype was seen a few times. V is TRBV5-1 and J is TRBJ2-3; D is unclear. Trimming took off 4 bases at V and 6 bases at J, with 9 bases between the two ends. Germline CDR1 SGHRS, CDR2 YFSETQ. The CDR3 is 12 amino acids. The CDR3 loop is CASSPDGDTQYF. CDR3 sequence (DNA): TGCGCCAGCAGCCCCGACGGTGATACGCAGTATTTT. Together with reference TRBV5-1 and TRBJ2-3, the CDR3 gives the full variable domain: KAGVTQTPRYLIKTRGQQVTLSCSPISGHRSVSWYQQTPGQGLQFLFEYFSETQRNKGNFPGRFSGRQFSNSRSEMNVSTLELGDSALYLCASSPDGDTQYFGPGTRLTVL.

The table lists this clonotype with a few counts. The chain combines TRBV20-1 with TRBJ2-7; 10 nucleotides line up with TRBD2. The trim removed 2 bases at V and 6 bases at J, leaving 7 bases unmatched. Germline CDR1 is DFQATT and CDR2 is SNEGSKA (reference sequence). The CDR3 runs 14 residues. CDR3 amino acids: CSARHASGRAEQYF. The CDR3 DNA reads TGCAGTGCTAGACATGCCAGCGGGAGGGCCGAGCAGTACTTC.

At least ten counts were recorded for this clonotype. V gene TRBV19 combines with J gene TRBJ2-7; 7 bases are shared with TRBD1. CDR3 length equals 15 residues. Germline assignment: CDR1 LNHDA and CDR2 SQIVND (reference sequence). J gave up 4 bases and V 7 bases, and 13 bases lay outside the gene matches. The DNA of the CDR3 is TGTGCCAGTACCTCACAGGGGACAGTGCCGTACGAGCAGTACTTC. Translating gives CASTSQGTVPYEQYF.

The gene calls are TRBV20-1 and TRBJ1-3, with D maybe TRBD1 (5 bases). Germline CDR1 and CDR2: DFQATT and SNEGSKA (reference sequence). This CDR3 region has 13 residues. Trimming pared 5 bases from V and 2 bases from J, leaving 10 bases between. The CDR3 nucleotides are TGCAGTGCTCGCCAGGGTGCTGGAAACACCATATATTTT. Its translation: CSARQGAGNTIYF.

In this sample, this clonotype turned up once. This chain uses TRBV20-1 with TRBJ1-2, with D unresolved. The length of the CDR3 is 11 residues. V lost 6 bases and J 7 bases, leaving 12 bases between the germline ends. Germline-derived CDR1 and CDR2 are DFQATT and SNEGSKA (reference sequence). CDR3 sequence (DNA): TGCAGTGCCCTCCATGGCGCTGGCTACACCTTC. Translated: CSALHGAGYTF.

This clonotype was observed at least ten times. The gene calls are TRBV5-6 and TRBJ2-1, with TRBD1 matching 7 bases. The germline CDR1 and CDR2 sequences are SGHDT and YYEEEE. J was trimmed by 9 bases and V by 4 bases; bases with no gene match: 7. The CDR3 covers 13 residues. The CDR3 DNA sequence: TGTGCCAGCAGCACGGACGCAGGGGGTGAGCAGTTCTTC. Translating it yields CASSTDAGGEQFF.

The V and J genes are TRBV20-1 and TRBJ2-7; D perhaps matches TRBD1 (5 bases). V dropped 5 bases and J dropped 7 bases, with 21 bases sitting between them. This CDR3 region has 14 residues. In germline, CDR1 is DFQATT, CDR2 SNEGSKA (reference sequence). CDR3 nucleotides: TGCAGTGCTCCAAAGGGTCCAGGGCCAAGGGAGCAGTACTTC. Translated: CSAPKGPGPREQYF.

This clonotype was detected ten times or more. This rearrangement joins TRBV7-9 to TRBJ2-6; D possibly corresponds to TRBD1 (6 bases). CDR1 is SEHNR and CDR2 is FQNEAQ in the germline V gene (reference sequence). CDR3 length equals 14 residues. Trimming shortened V by 10 bases and J by 4 bases, and 14 bases separated the two germline ends. The CDR3 sequence: CATDTGSGANVLTF. CDR3 DNA sequence: TGTGCCACCGACACAGGGTCGGGGGCCAACGTCCTGACTTTC.

This clonotype was recorded a few times. The chain employs TRBV5-8 and TRBJ1-6; D unresolved. Germline V gene sequence: CDR1 SGHTS, CDR2 YDEGEE. Trimming left V 2 bases short and J 10 bases short, with 4 bases between. CDR3 length: 11 amino acids. CDR3 sequence: CASSFTSPLHF. CDR3 bases: TGTGCCAGCAGCTTTACCTCACCCCTCCACTTT.

Many counts were recorded for this clonotype. This chain uses TRBV25-1 with TRBJ1-2; TRBD1 matches 7 bases. Germline V CDR1 and CDR2: MGHDK, SYGVNS. The CDR3 extends over 13 amino acids. V was clipped by 3 bases and J by 4 bases; unmatched bases: 2. The CDR3 loop is CASSDGQVYGYTF. The CDR3 DNA follows: TGTGCCAGCAGTGACGGACAGGTCTATGGCTACACCTTC.

This clonotype was picked up many times. This chain uses TRBV6-1 with TRBJ1-1; D not certain. Trimming removed 6 bases at V and 5 bases at J, with 10 bases between. Germline CDR1 and CDR2: MNHNS and SASEGT. This CDR3 comprises 12 residues. The CDR3 region is CASRPHRTEAFF. The CDR3 bases are TGTGCCAGCAGGCCACACAGAACTGAAGCTTTCTTT.

Notes on this clonotype: A clone one base away is much larger, so this may be a read error. V gene TRBV7-6 combines with J gene TRBJ2-7; D is unclear. Germline lookup yields CDR1 SGHVS and CDR2 FNYEAQ. The length of the CDR3 is 14 residues. Trimming removed 1 base from V and 5 bases from J, with 12 bases in between. The CDR3 region has the DNA TGTGCCAGCAGCTTAGGAGTAGCTAATCACGAGCAGTACTTC. Protein sequence: CASSLGVANHEQYF.

This clonotype was counted a few times. This chain links TRBV6-6 with TRBJ1-5; 10 bases fit TRBD1. Germline V gene data show CDR1 as MNHNY and CDR2 as SVGAGI (reference sequence). The junction had 6 bases not matched to a gene; V was cut back by 5 bases and J by 14 bases. The CDR3 spans 12 residues. CDR3 bases: TGTGCCAGCAGTCGAGAGGGGACAGGGGAGCATTTT. Its translation is CASSREGTGEHF.

The table lists this clonotype with a count of one. A junction end diverges from the germline sequence, so it may reflect a read error. The J gene is TRBJ2-2, the V gene TRBV10-3; D may correspond to TRBD1 or TRBD2 (5 bases each). The CDR3 has 14 residues. In germline, CDR1 is ENHRY, CDR2 SYGVKD. The CDR3 region has the DNA TGTACCATCAGTGAGGGGACCAGCCCCGGGGAGCTGTTTTTT. This sequence encodes CTISEGTSPGELFF.

V is TRBV6-2 or TRBV6-3 and J is TRBJ2-1; 14 bases align to TRBD2. Germline V gene sequence: CDR1 MNHEY, CDR2 SVGEGT. This CDR3 comprises 16 residues. V shed 6 bases, J shed 9 bases, and the junction held 10 bases outside the gene matches. The CDR3: CASRTGTSGSGGEQFF. CDR3 DNA: TGTGCCAGCAGAACGGGGACTAGCGGGAGCGGTGGTGAGCAGTTCTTC.

This clonotype came up a few times. The J gene is TRBJ1-3, the V gene TRBV12-3 or TRBV12-4; TRBD1 agrees at 8 bases. Trimming removed 7 bases from V and 3 bases from J; junction bases left unmatched: 5. This CDR3 has 14 residues. CDR3 sequence: CASKQGADGNTIYF. CDR3 nucleotides: TGTGCCAGCAAGCAGGGGGCGGATGGAAACACCATATATTTT.

This chain uses TRBV15 with TRBJ2-2; tentatively, D is TRBD1 (5 bases). The germline gives CDR1 LNHNV, CDR2 YYDKDF (reference sequence). V was pared by 2 bases and J by 1 base, with 8 bases between. This CDR3 comprises 15 residues. Here the CDR3 reads CATSRPTGNTGELFF. Here the CDR3 DNA reads TGTGCCACCAGCAGACCCACAGGGAACACCGGGGAGCTGTTTTTT.

A word on this clonotype: A single base separates this from a much larger clone, so it may be a read error. The rearrangement joins TRBV2 to TRBJ2-2; 10 positions match TRBD1. This CDR3 has 15 amino acids. The V gene's germline CDR1 is SNHLY and CDR2 FYNNEI. The CDR3 DNA sequence: TGTGCCAGCGGAAAGCGGACAGGGGGAAACGGGGAGCCGTTTTTT. This sequence encodes CASGKRTGGNGEPFF.

This clonotype was observed a few times. CDR3 sequence: CASRASGRRTGELFF. DNA of the CDR3: TGTGCCAGCAGGGCTAGCGGGAGGCGGACCGGGGAGCTGTTTTTT. This sequence joins TRBV28 and TRBJ2-2; 11 nucleotides match TRBD2. The V gene end was trimmed by 6 bases and the J gene end by 5 bases; junction bases not matched to a gene: 5. CDR3 length equals 15 residues. Germline V lookup: CDR1 MDHEN, CDR2 SYDVKM.

This clonotype was observed a few times. The chain employs TRBV10-3 and TRBJ2-7; either TRBD1 or TRBD2 may supply D (6 bases each). Germline V gene data show CDR1 as ENHRY and CDR2 as SYGVKD. V was cut by 8 bases and J by 0 bases, with 11 bases left in between. This CDR3 has 13 amino acids. CDR3 residues: CAIEGEDSYEQYF. Here the CDR3 DNA reads TGTGCCATCGAGGGGGAGGACTCCTACGAGCAGTACTTC.

This clonotype came up many times. This sequence joins TRBV4-3 and TRBJ2-3; TRBD2 is a possible D gene (6 bases). Germline V lookup: CDR1 LGHNA, CDR2 YSLEER. This CDR3 has 16 amino acids. The V and J ends lost 0 bases and 0 bases respectively, with 10 bases between them. CDR3 coding DNA: TGCGCCAGCAGCCAAGACCTAGCGCTCAGCACAGATACGCAGTATTTT. Translation: CASSQDLALSTDTQYF.

Here the CDR3 reads CASRRDRGGTGELFF. The CDR3, as DNA: TGTGCCAGCAGAAGGGACAGGGGAGGCACCGGGGAGCTGTTTTTT. The rearrangement links TRBV12-3 or TRBV12-4 to TRBJ2-2; 10 bases fit TRBD1. This CDR3 contains 15 residues. With 6 bases clipped from V and 4 bases from J, the junction kept 5 bases outside the gene matches.

This clonotype was seen a handful of times. This chain joins TRBV29-1 and TRBJ1-4, with 9 nucleotides matching TRBD1. The CDR3 has 13 amino acids. J gave up 8 bases and V 6 bases, and 7 bases lay outside the gene matches. Germline V CDR1 and CDR2: SQVTM, ANQGSEA. CDR3 DNA: TGCAGCGTCTGGACAGGGGTTTCGGAAAAACTGTTTTTT. It translates to CSVWTGVSEKLFF.

The gene calls are TRBV28 and TRBJ2-7, with 13 bases identical to TRBD2. The CDR3 has 13 residues. With 3 bases clipped from V and 7 bases from J, the junction kept 0 bases outside the gene matches. In germline, CDR1 is MDHEN, CDR2 SYDVKM. CDR3 nucleotide sequence: TGTGCCAGCAGTTTGGGACTAGCGGGGGAGCAGTACTTC. Encoded protein: CASSLGLAGEQYF.

The chain couples TRBV6-2 or TRBV6-3 to TRBJ2-1, with D uncertain. This CDR3 region has 14 residues. The ends were cut back, 2 bases at V and 10 bases at J, with 15 bases in the middle. Germline V CDR1 and CDR2: MNHEY, SVGEGT. The CDR3 bases are TGTGCCAGCAGTTACGTTATGGGTTACGGGGAGCAGTTCTTC. This encodes CASSYVMGYGEQFF.

CDR3 sequence: CASSYVLGQSNQPQHF. The CDR3 DNA reads TGTGCCAGCAGCTACGTTCTGGGGCAGAGCAATCAGCCCCAGCATTTT. The rearrangement uses TRBV6-2 or TRBV6-3 and TRBJ1-5; weak D call: TRBD1 (5 bases). From germline, CDR1 is MNHEY and CDR2 SVGEGT. Deletions cut 6 bases from V and 1 base from J, with 16 bases between. The CDR3 runs 16 residues.

The chain joins TRBV6-6 to TRBJ2-7; 10 nucleotides agree with TRBD1. After removal of 4 bases from V and 2 bases from J, the junction contained 5 bases not matched to a gene. Germline assignment: CDR1 MNHNY and CDR2 SVGAGI (reference sequence). This CDR3 spans 15 amino acids. The CDR3 bases are TGTGCCAGCAGTTTGGGACAGGGGTGGACCTACGAGCAGTACTTC. Encoded protein: CASSLGQGWTYEQYF.

In its sample, this clonotype was seen a few times. This chain links TRBV27 with TRBJ1-4, with D possibly being TRBD1 (5 bases). The germline CDR1 and CDR2 sequences are MNHEY and SMNVEV (reference sequence). Trimming took off 2 bases at V and 8 bases at J, with 12 bases between the two ends. The CDR3 is 14 amino acids. CDR3 residues: CASSLSGGWEKLFF. CDR3 bases: TGTGCCAGCAGTTTAAGTGGGGGTTGGGAAAAACTGTTTTTT. Looking up the rest from reference TRBV27 and TRBJ1-4 gives the full variable domain: EAQVTQNPRYLITVTGKKLTVTCSQNMNHEYMSWYRQDPGLGLRQIYYSMNVEVTDKGDVPEGYKVSRKEKRNFPLILESPSPNQTSLYFCASSLSGGWEKLFFGSGTQLSVL.

The V call is TRBV2, the J call TRBJ2-7; D is ambiguous. Germline values: CDR1 SNHLY, CDR2 FYNNEI. The ends were cut back, 7 bases at V and 2 bases at J, with 21 bases in the middle. The CDR3 is made up of 16 amino acids. The CDR3 here is CASKKQTLGKTYEQYF. The CDR3 region has the DNA TGTGCCAGCAAAAAACAGACCTTGGGAAAGACCTACGAGCAGTACTTC.